What follows are 25 T cell receptor beta chains derived from one specimen sequenced in a study of T cell repertoires in cytomegalovirus infection. One entry per CDR3 protein, called by TCRdb with MiXCR from the reads. The sample contains 250,000 to 300,000 distinct CDR3 sequences, approximately 9.1% of which appear only once. Sequencing was done on a sample of PBMCs. Receptor source: a human donor in good health (CMV status not recorded). Some clones in this sample may be carry-over from other donors' samples.

The table lists this clonotype with a few counts. The gene calls are TRBV7-3 and TRBJ2-3; possible D gene TRBD2, 7 bases. The length of the CDR3 is 17 residues. The V end lost 5 bases, the J end lost 1 base, and 19 bases lay between the germline ends. Germline V CDR1 and CDR2: SGHTA, FQGTGA. DNA of the CDR3: TGTGCCAGCAGCGCGACGGGGGGCACCTTCGGCACAGATACGCAGTATTTT. This translates into CASSATGGTFGTDTQYF.

This clonotype came up many times. The chain combines TRBV7-2 with TRBJ1-5; TRBD1 agrees at 7 bases. Trimming cost V 4 bases and J 4 bases; bases outside gene matches: 10. The CDR3 consists of 16 residues. Germline CDR1 SGHTA, CDR2 FQGNSA. The CDR3: CASSSGGQVINQPQHF. The CDR3, as DNA: TGTGCCAGCAGCTCTGGAGGACAGGTGATAAATCAGCCCCAGCATTTT.

The genes are TRBV11-3 and TRBJ1-1, with D uncertain. This CDR3 contains 13 residues. Germline V CDR1 and CDR2: SGHNT, YENEEA. V dropped 4 bases and J dropped 4 bases, with 10 bases sitting between them. CDR3 DNA sequence: TGTGCCAGCAGCTCTCACTGGGGCACTGAAGCTTTCTTT. Translated: CASSSHWGTEAFF.

Ten or more counts support this clonotype. The chain uses TRBV7-8 and TRBJ1-3; a weak D match, TRBD1 (5 bases). The CDR3 covers 16 residues. The germline V and J ends were trimmed by 5 bases and 5 bases, with 19 bases remaining between them. The germline gives CDR1 SGHVS, CDR2 FQNEAQ. CDR3 nucleotide sequence: TGTGCCAGCAGCCCAGAGACTACAGGATTTAGAAACACCATATATTTT. Encoded protein: CASSPETTGFRNTIYF.

This clonotype was seen ten or more times. The CDR3 protein is CASSIGPRGSNQPQHF. For the CDR3, the DNA is TGTGCCAGTAGTATAGGCCCGCGGGGGAGCAATCAGCCCCAGCATTTT. The chain joins TRBV19 to TRBJ1-5; maybe TRBD1 (5 bases). V lost 1 base, J lost 1 base, and 11 bases lay in between. Germline values: CDR1 LNHDA, CDR2 SQIVND (reference sequence). CDR3 length: 16 residues.

This clonotype was observed at least ten times. The chain couples TRBV7-2 to TRBJ1-5, with 7 bases lining up with TRBD1. This CDR3 spans 15 amino acids. Germline V gene sequence: CDR1 SGHTA, CDR2 FQGNSA. V lost 5 bases, J lost 2 bases, and 6 bases stayed unmatched. The CDR3 nucleotides are TGTGCCAGCAGCCAAACCGGGACAGGCAATCAGCCCCAGCATTTT. Its protein product is CASSQTGTGNQPQHF.

The chain joins TRBV19 to TRBJ1-5; TRBD1 matches at 7 bases. The CDR3 sequence is 13 residues long. V dropped 7 bases and J dropped 5; count of bases not matched to a gene: 5. CDR1 and CDR2 from the germline V gene are LNHDA and SQIVND (reference sequence). The CDR3, as DNA: TGTGCCAGTACACGACAGGGCGATCAGCCCCAGCATTTT. It codes for CASTRQGDQPQHF.

This clonotype was picked up many times. The chain uses TRBV6-2 or TRBV6-3 and TRBJ1-1; 8 nucleotides match TRBD1. Germline trimming cut 6 bases from V and 4 bases from J; bases unmatched to any gene: 10. Germline V gene lookup returns CDR1 MNHEY and CDR2 SVGEGT. The CDR3 is made up of 15 amino acids. The CDR3 DNA reads TGTGCCAGCAGGGAGCACACAGGGGGGCTCACTGAAGCTTTCTTT. Translating it yields CASREHTGGLTEAFF.

Ten or more counts support this clonotype. The chain carries TRBV19 and TRBJ1-2; the match to TRBD1 covers 9 bases. The CDR3 totals 14 residues. CDR1 LNHDA and CDR2 SQIVND come from the germline V gene (reference sequence). Trimming removed 3 bases from V and 12 bases from J; junction bases left unmatched: 11. For the CDR3, the DNA is TGTGCCAGTAGTATCGCCGGGACAGGGATGAGTCACACCTTC. This codes for CASSIAGTGMSHTF.

This clonotype was observed at least ten times. The gene calls are TRBV7-2 and TRBJ1-2; 8 bases agree with TRBD1. The germline CDR1 and CDR2 sequences are SGHTA and FQGNSA. J gave up 0 bases and V 3 bases, and 6 bases lay outside the gene matches. CDR3 length: 16 amino acids. The CDR3 reads CASSLDREGTNYGYTF. The CDR3 coding sequence is TGTGCCAGCAGCTTGGACAGGGAAGGAACTAACTATGGCTACACCTTC.

This clonotype turned up a few times. V is TRBV29-1 and J is TRBJ2-7; D remains unclear. The CDR3 spans 12 residues. CDR1 and CDR2 from the germline V gene are SQVTM and ANQGSEA. V lost 4 bases and J lost 0, with 7 bases in between. The chain's CDR3 is CSVASPSYEQYF. Written as DNA, the CDR3 is TGCAGCGTTGCCAGTCCCTCCTACGAGCAGTACTTC.

This sequence joins TRBV20-1 and TRBJ2-2, with 8 bases identical to TRBD2. Germline values: CDR1 DFQATT, CDR2 SNEGSKA (reference sequence). The CDR3 contains 20 residues. The V and J ends lost 0 bases and 1 base, in that order; junction bases with no gene match: 16. CDR3 amino acids: CSARDAGLGGPVRNTGELFF. CDR3 sequence (DNA): TGCAGTGCTAGAGATGCGGGACTAGGGGGACCTGTAAGGAACACCGGGGAGCTGTTTTTT.

V gene TRBV5-6 combines with J gene TRBJ1-1; weak D call: TRBD1 (5 bases). This CDR3 is built from 15 residues. The V gene's germline CDR1 is SGHDT and CDR2 YYEEEE. V was pared by 1 base and J by 3 bases, with 13 bases between. CDR3 in DNA: TGTGCCAGCAGCTTGAGGGACCCCCGGGACACTGAAGCTTTCTTT. It codes for CASSLRDPRDTEAFF.

This clonotype came up many times. The V call is TRBV7-2, the J call TRBJ2-7, with D possibly matching TRBD1 (5 bases). Deletions cut 5 bases from V and 0 bases from J, with 17 bases between. This CDR3 region has 16 residues. The germline CDR1 and CDR2 sequences are SGHTA and FQGNSA. CDR3 DNA: TGTGCCAGCAGCCTCACCAGGGCCGCTTCCTCCTACGAGCAGTACTTC. Its translation: CASSLTRAASSYEQYF.

This clonotype has a count of ten or more. The genes are TRBV28 and TRBJ2-5; TRBD2 aligns across 11 bases. The ends lost 6 bases at V and 5 bases at J; junction bases unmatched: 5. Germline values: CDR1 MDHEN, CDR2 SYDVKM. The CDR3 length is 14 residues. In DNA, the CDR3 is TGTGCCAGCAGCAATAGCGGGGGGGCGGAGACCCAGTACTTC. It codes for CASSNSGGAETQYF.

Regarding this clonotype: A read error may be the cause here, since a much bigger clone is one base away. The rearrangement links TRBV4-3 to TRBJ1-2, with unresolved D. Germline V gene lookup returns CDR1 LGHNA and CDR2 YSLEER. V lost 2 bases to trimming and J lost 4 bases, with 17 bases between them. The CDR3 sequence is 16 residues long. CDR3 nucleotide sequence: TGCGCCAGCAGCCAAAGTGTAAACCCGACCTTCTATGGCTACACCTTC. It codes for CASSQSVNPTFYGYTF.

The chain combines TRBV6-5 with TRBJ2-1; D ambiguous. Germline lookup yields CDR1 MNHEY and CDR2 SVGAGI. This CDR3 is 13 amino acids long. The V gene lost 2 bases and the J gene lost 9 bases, with 11 bases spanning the gap. The CDR3 DNA reads as TGTGCCAGCAGTTACGAGATCCACAGTGAGCAGTTCTTC. Translation: CASSYEIHSEQFF.

This clonotype was recorded at least ten times. V and J are TRBV28 and TRBJ1-1, with 8 nucleotides matching TRBD1. The CDR3 has 14 amino acids. Trimming cost V 5 bases and J 4 bases; bases outside gene matches: 6. Germline CDR1 and CDR2: MDHEN and SYDVKM. The DNA of the CDR3 is TGTGCCAGCAGTGGGGGGACAGGCCGCACTGAAGCTTTCTTT. It translates to CASSGGTGRTEAFF.

This clonotype has ten or more counts. The chain carries TRBV7-2 and TRBJ1-1; D may be TRBD1 (5 bases). Germline V CDR1 and CDR2: SGHTA, FQGNSA. The CDR3 runs to 14 residues. With 5 bases removed from V and 6 bases from J, the gap between germline ends came to 16 bases. The DNA for the CDR3 is TGTGCCAGCAGCCCGAAGCTCAGGGCCGCTGAAGCTTTCTTT. It specifies CASSPKLRAAEAFF.

The chain is built from TRBV12-3 or TRBV12-4 and TRBJ2-1; 7 bases are shared with TRBD2. The CDR3 spans 12 residues. J lost 9 bases, V lost 5 bases, and 4 bases had no gene match. The chain's CDR3 is CASSLLAFEQFF. DNA for the CDR3: TGTGCCAGCAGTCTACTAGCGTTTGAGCAGTTCTTC.

This clonotype was seen many times. The CDR3 loop is CASSSALDRPQETQYF. The CDR3, as DNA: TGTGCCAGCAGCTCCGCCTTGGACAGGCCACAAGAGACCCAGTACTTC. The rearrangement joins TRBV7-2 to TRBJ2-5; TRBD1 matches 7 bases. Trimming took 4 bases from V and 2 from J; bases not matched to a gene: 10. The germline V gene has CDR1 SGHTA and CDR2 FQGNSA. The CDR3 consists of 16 residues.

A few counts support this clonotype. The rearrangement joins TRBV6-2 or TRBV6-3 to TRBJ2-1; tentative D call: TRBD2 (5 bases). V was cut by 7 bases and J by 4 bases, with 11 bases left in between. CDR1 and CDR2 (germline): MNHEY, SVGEGT. This CDR3 is 13 amino acids long. CDR3 sequence reads: CASTRTWYNEQFF. As DNA, the CDR3 is TGTGCCAGCACCCGGACTTGGTACAATGAGCAGTTCTTC.

This clonotype has a count of ten or more. This sequence joins TRBV7-2 and TRBJ1-5; D is unresolved. Trimming cost V 5 bases and J 6 bases, with 14 bases left between them. The germline CDR1 and CDR2 sequences are SGHTA and FQGNSA. The CDR3 sequence is 14 residues long. The CDR3 spells CASSQDGPGQPQHF. In nucleotides, the CDR3 is TGTGCCAGCAGCCAGGACGGTCCGGGTCAGCCCCAGCATTTT.

This clonotype was picked up a small number of times. The gene calls are TRBV15 and TRBJ2-2; TRBD2 aligns across 7 bases. The CDR3 sequence is 15 residues long. V was clipped by 1 base and J by 7 bases; unmatched bases: 6. Germline loops: CDR1 LNHNV, CDR2 YYDKDF (reference sequence). Here the CDR3 DNA reads TGTGCCACCAGCAGAGTGGGAGGGCGGGTCGGGGAGCTGTTTTTT. Residues: CATSRVGGRVGELFF.

This clonotype was recorded a few times. The chain uses TRBV12-3 or TRBV12-4 and TRBJ1-3; D is ambiguous. The CDR3 is made up of 13 amino acids. The V end lost 3 bases, the J end lost 3 bases, and 6 bases lay between the germline ends. The CDR3 coding sequence is TGTGCCAGCAGTTTTACGGTTGGAAACACCATATATTTT. This translates into CASSFTVGNTIYF.